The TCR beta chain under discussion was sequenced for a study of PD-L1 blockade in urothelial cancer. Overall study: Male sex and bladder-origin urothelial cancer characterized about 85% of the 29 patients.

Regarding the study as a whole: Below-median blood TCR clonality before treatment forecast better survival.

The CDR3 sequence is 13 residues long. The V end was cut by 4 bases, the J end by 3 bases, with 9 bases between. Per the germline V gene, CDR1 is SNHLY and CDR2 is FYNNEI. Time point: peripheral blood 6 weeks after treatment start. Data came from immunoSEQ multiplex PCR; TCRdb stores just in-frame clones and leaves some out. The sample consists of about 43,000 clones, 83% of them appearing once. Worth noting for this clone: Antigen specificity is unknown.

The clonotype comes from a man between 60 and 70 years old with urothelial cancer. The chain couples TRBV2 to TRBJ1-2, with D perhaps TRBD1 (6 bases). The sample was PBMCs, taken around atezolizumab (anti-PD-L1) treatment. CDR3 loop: CASSATGYYGYTF. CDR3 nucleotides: TGTGCCAGCAGTGCAACAGGGTACTATGGCTACACCTTC.